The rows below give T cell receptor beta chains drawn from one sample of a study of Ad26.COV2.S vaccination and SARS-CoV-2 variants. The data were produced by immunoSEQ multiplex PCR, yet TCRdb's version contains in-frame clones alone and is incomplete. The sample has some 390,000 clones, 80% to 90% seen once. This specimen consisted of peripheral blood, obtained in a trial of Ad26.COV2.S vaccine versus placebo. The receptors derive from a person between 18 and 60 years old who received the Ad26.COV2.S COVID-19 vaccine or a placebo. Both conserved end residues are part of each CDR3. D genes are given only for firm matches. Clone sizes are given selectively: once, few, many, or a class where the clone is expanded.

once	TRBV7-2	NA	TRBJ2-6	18	CASSLGARAFSGANVLTF	TGTGCCAGCAGCTTAGGAGCGCGCGCGTTCTCTGGGGCCAACGTCCTGACTTTC
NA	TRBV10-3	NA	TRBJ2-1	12	CAISARENEQFF	TGTGCCATCAGCGCCAGGGAGAATGAGCAGTTCTTC
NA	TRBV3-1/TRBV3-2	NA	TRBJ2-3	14	CASSQVRSTDTQYF	TGTGCCAGCAGCCAAGTACGTAGCACAGATACGCAGTATTTT
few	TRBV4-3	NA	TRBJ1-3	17	CASSQDRGHFSGNTIYF	TGCGCCAGCAGCCAAGACCGGGGACATTTCTCTGGAAACACCATATATTTT
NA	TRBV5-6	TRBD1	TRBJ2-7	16	CASSSPQRTGNYEQYF	TGTGCCAGCAGCTCCCCTCAACGGACAGGGAATTACGAGCAGTACTTC
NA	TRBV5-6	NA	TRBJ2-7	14	CASSPRGGPFEQYF	TGTGCCAGCAGCCCAAGGGGGGGGCCTTTCGAGCAGTACTTC
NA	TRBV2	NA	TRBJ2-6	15	CASSPRGPGANVLTF	TGTGCCAGCAGCCCCCGTGGGCCGGGGGCCAACGTCCTGACTTTC
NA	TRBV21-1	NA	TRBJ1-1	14	CASSTRLVMPEAFF	TGTGCCAGCAGCACCCGGCTCGTAATGCCTGAAGCTTTCTTT
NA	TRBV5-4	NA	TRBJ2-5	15	CASSHGQGYQETQYF	TGTGCCAGCAGCCACGGCCAGGGCTACCAAGAGACCCAGTACTTC
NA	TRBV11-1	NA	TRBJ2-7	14	CASSLGGGSYEQYF	TGTGCCAGCAGCTTAGGCGGTGGCTCCTACGAGCAGTACTTC
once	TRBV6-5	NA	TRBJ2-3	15	CASRKDLSSTDTQYF	TGTGCCAGCAGGAAGGACTTATCTAGCACAGATACGCAGTATTTT
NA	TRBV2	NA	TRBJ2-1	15	CASSDRLPRHNEQFF	TGTGCCAGCAGTGATCGCCTACCGAGGCACAATGAGCAGTTCTTC
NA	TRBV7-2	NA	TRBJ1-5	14	CASSLDSPGQPQHF	TGTGCCAGCAGCTTGGACAGCCCTGGGCAGCCCCAGCATTTT
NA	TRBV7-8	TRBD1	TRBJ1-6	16	CASSLSTGTANSPLHF	TGTGCCAGCAGCTTATCCACCGGGACAGCCAATTCACCCCTCCACTTT
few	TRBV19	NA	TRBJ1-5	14	CASSIADRYQPQHF	TGTGCCAGTAGTATCGCGGACAGATATCAGCCCCAGCATTTT
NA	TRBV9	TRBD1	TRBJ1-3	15	CASSTGQGSGNTIYF	TGTGCCAGCAGCACCGGACAGGGCTCTGGAAACACCATATATTTT
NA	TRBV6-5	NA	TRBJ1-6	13	CASSYRRDSPLHF	TGTGCCAGCAGTTACAGGCGGGATTCACCCCTCCACTTT
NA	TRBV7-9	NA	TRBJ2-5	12	CASSLGGKTQYF	TGTGCCAGCAGCTTAGGTGGGAAGACCCAGTACTTC
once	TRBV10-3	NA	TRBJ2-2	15	CAISQSQGNTGELFF	TGTGCCATCAGCCAATCACAGGGGAACACCGGGGAGCTGTTTTTT
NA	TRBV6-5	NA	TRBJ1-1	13	CASSYPGGTEAFF	TGTGCCAGCAGCTATCCCGGTGGGACTGAAGCTTTCTTT
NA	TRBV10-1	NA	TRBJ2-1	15	CASSESRIPYNEQFF	TGCGCCAGCAGTGAGAGCAGGATCCCCTACAATGAGCAGTTCTTC